These 30 T cell receptor beta chains came from one sample sequenced in a study of blood T cell repertoires in COVID-19. Sequencing used immunoSEQ multiplex PCR; TCRdb keeps in-frame clones, though not all of them. The sample includes about 170,000 clones, roughly 80% of them seen just once. Input material: PBMCs or T cells enriched from blood (not recorded which). These TCRs come from a man aged 45-60 years who had recovered from COVID-19.

The gene calls are TRBV2 and TRBJ1-3; D remains unclear. Germline V lookup: CDR1 SNHLY, CDR2 FYNNEI. Trimming cost V 6 bases and J 0 bases, with 9 bases left between them. The CDR3 covers 14 residues. The CDR3 DNA is TGTGCCAGCAGCGGAGTGCTCTCTGGAAACACCATATATTTT. Residues: CASSGVLSGNTIYF.

The chain combines TRBV19 with TRBJ1-2; D possibly corresponds to TRBD1 (5 bases). Germline V gives CDR1 LNHDA, CDR2 SQIVND (reference sequence). Trimming removed 3 bases at V and 7 bases at J, with 15 bases between. There are 14 residues in the CDR3. CDR3: CASSIGTGRSGYTF. The CDR3 coding sequence is TGTGCCAGTAGTATCGGGACTGGTCGGAGTGGCTACACCTTC.

V and J are TRBV5-1 and TRBJ2-5; possibly TRBD2 for D (7 bases). This CDR3 is built from 14 residues. With 0 bases removed from V and 5 bases from J, the gap between germline ends came to 11 bases. CDR1 and CDR2 (germline): SGHRS, YFSETQ. The chain's CDR3 is CASSLAPGGETQYF. The CDR3 DNA sequence: TGCGCCAGCAGCTTGGCTCCGGGGGGCGAGACCCAGTACTTC.

The chain combines TRBV6-5 with TRBJ1-2, with 9 bases identical to TRBD1. With 7 bases clipped from V and 5 bases from J, the junction kept 5 bases outside the gene matches. CDR1 is MNHEY and CDR2 is SVGAGI in the germline V gene. The CDR3 length is 13 residues. The CDR3 loop reads CASTPTGGYGYTF. CDR3 coding DNA: TGTGCCAGCACCCCGACAGGGGGGTATGGCTACACCTTC.

The chain joins TRBV7-6 to TRBJ1-5, with D possibly matching TRBD1 (5 bases). V was shortened by 4 bases and J by 7 bases, with 11 bases between the two germline ends. The germline gives CDR1 SGHVS, CDR2 FNYEAQ. This CDR3 has 13 residues. The CDR3 here is CASSSGIWQPQHF. The CDR3 bases are TGTGCCAGCAGCTCAGGGATTTGGCAGCCCCAGCATTTT. The entire variable domain, with the rest obtained from reference TRBV7-6 and TRBJ1-5, is as follows: GAGVSQSPRYKVTKRGQDVALRCDPISGHVSLYWYRQALGQGPEFLTYFNYEAQQDKSGLPNDRFSAERPEGSISTLTIQRTEQRDSAMYRCASSSGIWQPQHFGDGTRLSIL.

The chain couples TRBV6-5 to TRBJ2-5; 7 bases line up with TRBD1. V lost 0 bases, J lost 9 bases, and 4 bases stayed unmatched. Germline lookup yields CDR1 MNHEY and CDR2 SVGAGI. The CDR3 contains 13 residues. The CDR3 coding sequence is TGTGCCAGCAGTTACTCGAATCAGGGGGCCCAGTACTTC. This sequence encodes CASSYSNQGAQYF.

The chain is built from TRBV18 and TRBJ2-7, with 7 bases that match TRBD2. The CDR3 covers 13 residues. The ends lost 2 bases at V and 6 bases at J; junction bases unmatched: 4. Germline V CDR1 and CDR2: KGHSH, LQKENI. The CDR3 spells CASSPNPGGEQYF. CDR3 nucleotide sequence: TGTGCCAGCTCACCAAACCCGGGGGGCGAGCAGTACTTC. The full variable domain, its missing parts supplied by reference TRBV18 and TRBJ2-7, is NAGVMQNPRHLVRRRGQEARLRCSPMKGHSHVYWYRQLPEEGLKFMVYLQKENIIDESGMPKERFSAEFPKEGPSILRIQQVVRGDSAAYFCASSPNPGGEQYFGPGTRLTVT.

The rearrangement joins TRBV29-1 to TRBJ1-2; possible D gene TRBD1, 6 bases. Germline CDR1 is SQVTM and CDR2 is ANQGSEA. Trimming took off 7 bases at V and 2 bases at J, with 23 bases between the two ends. The CDR3 runs to 16 residues. CDR3 bases: TGCAGCGCCCGAAAGGCGGGGGCCTCAGACAACTATGGCTACACCTTC. Protein: CSARKAGASDNYGYTF.

J is TRBJ2-1 and V is TRBV5-5, with D possibly matching TRBD2 (5 bases). V shed 1 base and J shed 7 bases, with 9 bases lying between them. There are 13 residues in the CDR3. Germline assignment: CDR1 SGHKS and CDR2 YYEKEE (reference sequence). CDR3 protein: CASSLIRGNEQFF. CDR3 coding DNA: TGTGCCAGCAGCTTGATACGGGGAAATGAGCAGTTCTTC.

This chain uses TRBV5-3 with TRBJ1-2; D is perhaps TRBD1 (5 bases). TRBV5-3 is designated an ORF whose function remains uncertain. The V gene lost 6 bases and the J gene lost 4 bases, with 13 bases spanning the gap. The CDR3 is 13 amino acids. This chain's CDR3 is CARTGQGGYGYTF. CDR3 sequence (DNA): TGTGCCAGAACCGGGCAGGGAGGCTATGGCTACACCTTC.

In this sample, this clone turned up a few times. The V gene is TRBV9, the J gene TRBJ1-4; 8 positions agree with TRBD1. The CDR3 consists of 14 residues. The J segment lost 5 bases and the V segment lost 5 bases, leaving 5 bases of the junction unmatched. Germline V CDR1 and CDR2: SGDLS, YYNGEE. The CDR3 nucleotides are TGTGCCAGCAGTCGACAGGGGCTGAATGAAAAACTGTTTTTT. It specifies CASSRQGLNEKLFF.

V and J are TRBV7-6 and TRBJ2-7, with D tentatively TRBD1 (6 bases). The CDR3 is 13 residues long. Germline V CDR1 and CDR2: SGHVS, FNYEAQ. Between the trimmed V and J ends, which lost 5 bases and 2 bases, there was a span of 10 bases. The CDR3 region is CASSPGTPYEQYF. CDR3 bases: TGTGCCAGCAGCCCCGGGACACCCTACGAGCAGTACTTC. Looking up the rest from reference TRBV7-6 and TRBJ2-7 gives the full variable domain: GAGVSQSPRYKVTKRGQDVALRCDPISGHVSLYWYRQALGQGPEFLTYFNYEAQQDKSGLPNDRFSAERPEGSISTLTIQRTEQRDSAMYRCASSPGTPYEQYFGPGTRLTVT.

V gene TRBV18 combines with J gene TRBJ2-7, with TRBD2 identical over 7 bases. The CDR3 is 16 amino acids. The V gene end was trimmed by 1 base and the J gene end by 7 bases; junction bases not matched to a gene: 13. Germline V gene lookup returns CDR1 KGHSH and CDR2 LQKENI. The CDR3 here is CASSPRGTTNAGEQYF. The CDR3 region has the DNA TGTGCCAGCTCACCACGGGGGACTACAAATGCGGGGGAGCAGTACTTC.

This clone was observed once. V usage is TRBV19 and J usage is TRBJ1-6, with 10 bases matching TRBD1. CDR1 and CDR2 from the germline V gene are LNHDA and SQIVND (reference sequence). Unmatched junction bases numbered 15, after V lost 3 bases and J lost 10 bases. This CDR3 has 18 residues. The CDR3 loop is CASSIVQTGTGVRSPLHF. The CDR3 nucleotides are TGTGCCAGTAGTATTGTTCAGACCGGGACAGGGGTACGATCACCCCTCCACTTT.

CDR3 loop: CASRPGTVVQETQYF. The DNA for the CDR3 is TGTGCCAGTAGACCCGGGACAGTAGTCCAAGAGACCCAGTACTTC. The J gene is TRBJ2-5, the V gene TRBV19; 7 bases align to TRBD1. V was clipped by 6 bases and J by 1 base; unmatched bases: 8. Looked up from germline, CDR1 is LNHDA and CDR2 is SQIVND (reference sequence). The CDR3 sequence is 15 residues long.

This chain uses TRBV6-5 with TRBJ1-6, with a tentative D call TRBD1 (6 bases). V was trimmed by 2 bases and J by 9 bases, leaving 11 bases between them. The CDR3 is 14 residues long. Germline values: CDR1 MNHEY, CDR2 SVGAGI. CDR3 in DNA: TGTGCCAGCAGTTACCGGACAGTGGGTTCACCCCTCCACTTT. Its translation is CASSYRTVGSPLHF.

The chain has TRBV5-6 and TRBJ2-2; D gene uncertain. The CDR3 is 15 amino acids. Trimming removed 2 bases from V and 4 bases from J, with 12 bases in between. Germline V gene sequence: CDR1 SGHDT, CDR2 YYEEEE. CDR3: CASSLPLRGTGELFF. The CDR3 bases are TGTGCCAGCAGCTTACCGCTTAGAGGCACCGGGGAGCTGTTTTTT.

This chain links TRBV2 with TRBJ2-2; 10 nucleotides align to TRBD1. The CDR3 runs to 15 residues. Germline values: CDR1 SNHLY, CDR2 FYNNEI. V dropped 5 bases and J dropped 5; count of bases not matched to a gene: 5. CDR3 sequence reads: CASSPGQGSTGELFF. The CDR3 DNA follows: TGTGCCAGCAGTCCGGGACAGGGGAGTACCGGGGAGCTGTTTTTT.

V usage is TRBV10-2 and J usage is TRBJ1-5; D unclear. The ends were cut back, 8 bases at V and 9 bases at J, with 17 bases in the middle. The CDR3 extends over 13 amino acids. Germline CDR1 WSHSY, CDR2 SAAADI. As DNA, the CDR3 is TGCGCCAGCTCCCACGGGCGGGTCTGGCCCCAGCATTTT. Translation: CASSHGRVWPQHF.

The chain uses TRBV29-1 and TRBJ2-7; 7 bases line up with TRBD1. Trimming removed 6 bases from V and 3 bases from J; junction bases left unmatched: 5. In germline, CDR1 is SQVTM, CDR2 ANQGSEA. This CDR3 is built from 12 residues. The CDR3 coding sequence is TGCAGCGTGGGACAGAGTCGCTACGAGCAGTACTTC. Translation gives CSVGQSRYEQYF.

The CDR3 is CASSQDRAAGYEQYF. The CDR3 DNA reads as TGTGCCAGCAGCCAAGACCGGGCAGCGGGATACGAGCAGTACTTC. This rearrangement joins TRBV3-1 (or the pseudogene TRBV3-2) to TRBJ2-7, with TRBD2 matching over 7 bases. In germline, CDR1 is LGHDT, CDR2 YNNKEL (reference sequence). This CDR3 is 15 amino acids long. The trim removed 0 bases at V and 4 bases at J, leaving 6 bases unmatched.

The chain joins TRBV12-3 or TRBV12-4 to TRBJ1-2; 8 bases map to TRBD1. The V and J ends lost 8 bases and 4 bases, in that order; junction bases with no gene match: 0. The CDR3 loop spans 11 amino acids. CDR3 protein: CASGQGYGYTF. The CDR3, as DNA: TGTGCCAGCGGACAGGGCTATGGCTACACCTTC.

The chain recombines TRBV5-1 with TRBJ2-7; 8 bases line up with TRBD1. CDR3 length: 14 amino acids. V was pared by 4 bases and J by 6 bases, with 9 bases of the junction left unmatched. Looked up from germline, CDR1 is SGHRS and CDR2 is YFSETQ. In nucleotides, the CDR3 is TGCGCCAGCAGCCAGGGACAGGACGGTAGCGAGCAGTACTTC. Protein sequence: CASSQGQDGSEQYF.

This sequence joins TRBV7-6 and TRBJ1-6; a weak D match, TRBD1 (6 bases). Germline CDR1 is SGHVS and CDR2 is FNYEAQ. CDR3 length: 14 residues. Trimming removed 5 bases from V and 10 bases from J, with 15 bases in between. Here the CDR3 DNA reads TGTGCCAGCAGCAAACAGGGCGGAGACTCACCCCTCCACTTT. Its translation: CASSKQGGDSPLHF.

In its sample, this clone was seen a few times. The chain uses TRBV12-3 or TRBV12-4 and TRBJ2-7; D possibly corresponds to TRBD1 (8 bases). The CDR3 consists of 13 residues. Between the trimmed V and J ends, which lost 5 bases and 6 bases, there was a span of 14 bases. The chain's CDR3 is CASSPSGQGEQYF. The CDR3 nucleotides are TGTGCCAGCAGTCCTAGCGGACAGGGCGAGCAGTACTTC.

In its sample, this clone was seen a few times. The genes are TRBV4-2 and TRBJ2-7; 8 nucleotides line up with TRBD2. The CDR3 is made up of 16 amino acids. The junction had 15 bases not matched to a gene; V was cut back by 4 bases and J by 7 bases. Germline V lookup: CDR1 LGHNA, CDR2 YNFKEQ. CDR3 amino acids: CASSRSERGPGGEQYF. CDR3 nucleotide sequence: TGTGCCAGCAGCCGTAGCGAGCGGGGCCCGGGGGGGGAGCAGTACTTC.

V gene TRBV5-1 combines with J gene TRBJ1-4, with D perhaps TRBD1 (5 bases). Germline CDR1 SGHRS, CDR2 YFSETQ. The CDR3 contains 17 residues. With 0 bases removed from V and 7 bases from J, the gap between germline ends came to 19 bases. CDR3 amino acids: CASSLGGTAQRSEKLFF. For the CDR3, the DNA is TGCGCCAGCAGCTTGGGCGGGACCGCCCAAAGAAGTGAAAAACTGTTTTTT.

CDR3 DNA: TGTGCCAGCAGAAGGTCAGGGGCGATCGGCACTGAAGCTTTCTTT. Its translation is CASRRSGAIGTEAFF. The chain recombines TRBV6-5 with TRBJ1-1; the D gene is possibly TRBD1 (6 bases). Germline CDR1 MNHEY, CDR2 SVGAGI. Trimming took 6 bases from V and 4 from J, leaving 18 bases between them. This CDR3 contains 15 residues.

This clone has just one count. V usage is TRBV5-1 and J usage is TRBJ2-2, with D perhaps TRBD1 (6 bases). The germline CDR1 and CDR2 sequences are SGHRS and YFSETQ. Trimming took 0 bases from V and 4 from J, leaving 13 bases between them. The CDR3 has 16 residues. In DNA, the CDR3 is TGCGCCAGCAGCTTGGTCGGACAGTCACCCACCGGGGAGCTGTTTTTT. Its protein is CASSLVGQSPTGELFF.

Only one count was recorded for this clone. This sequence joins TRBV7-8 and TRBJ1-5; TRBD1 aligns across 7 bases. With V trimmed by 1 base and J by 4 bases, 4 bases remained unmatched. This CDR3 is 15 amino acids long. Germline V gene lookup returns CDR1 SGHVS and CDR2 FQNEAQ. The CDR3 region is CASSLVAGGNQPQHF. The DNA of the CDR3 is TGTGCCAGCAGCTTAGTGGCAGGGGGAAATCAGCCCCAGCATTTT.